A selection of T cell receptor beta chains follows, all from one sample in a study of cytomegalovirus exposure and HLA in healthy donors. Repertoires were generated with immunoSEQ multiplex PCR, while TCRdb's copy carries only in-frame clones and drops some. Of 50,000 to 65,000 clones in the sample, 96% were seen once. Sequencing was done on a sample of PBMCs. The receptors originated from a woman under 30 in good health and CMV-seronegative. Each CDR3 is given with its conserved first and last residue. The D gene is left open where the match is weak. Size is omitted from some rows. Given values are once, few, many or a class for expanded clones.

CDR3nt	CDR3aa	len	abundance	d_gene	v_gene	j_gene
TGCGCCAGCAGCAGGGGCAAGACAGATACGCAGTATTTT	CASSRGKTDTQYF	13	-	-	TRBV4-1	TRBJ2-3
TGTGCCAGCAGCGCAGGAGCGGGACAGGGGGCGCGGGAGACCCAGTACTTC	CASSAGAGQGARETQYF	17	once	TRBD1	TRBV11-3	TRBJ2-5
TGTGCCATCAGTGCCCCCACAGGGGGAGCTAACTATGGCTACACCTTC	CAISAPTGGANYGYTF	16	-	TRBD1	TRBV10-3	TRBJ1-2
TGTGCCAGCAGTGACCAGTTGACAGCAAGCAATCAGCCCCAGCATTTT	CASSDQLTASNQPQHF	16	-	-	TRBV6-1	TRBJ1-5
TGTGCCAGCAGCTTGGGACAGGCCACCCGCAATCAGCCCCAGCATTTT	CASSLGQATRNQPQHF	16	-	-	TRBV5-6	TRBJ1-5
TGTGCCAGCAGTTGGGGGGGCGGGAGGGAGAATGAGCAGTTCTTC	CASSWGGGRENEQFF	15	-	TRBD2	TRBV28	TRBJ2-1
TGTGCCAGCAGCCAAGGGCCGGCTAGCGGCTACAATGACGCGCAGTTCTTC	CASSQGPASGYNDAQFF	17	once	TRBD2	TRBV4-2	TRBJ2-1
TGTGCCAGCAGCGTAGGTCGGTTGAACACTGAAGCTTTCTTT	CASSVGRLNTEAFF	14	-	-	TRBV9	TRBJ1-1
TGTGCCAGCAGTTTAAGCACAGGCCCGGCGGTGCGCTACACCTTC	CASSLSTGPAVRYTF	15	-	-	TRBV27	TRBJ1-2
TGTGCCAGCAGCCCGAGGGACAGAGCTAGCACAGATACGCAGTATTTT	CASSPRDRASTDTQYF	16	-	TRBD1	TRBV27	TRBJ2-3
TGTGCCAGCAGCCAGTCGGGGGGGGGCTACACCTTC	CASSQSGGGYTF	12	-	-	TRBV4-2	TRBJ1-2
TGTGCCAGCAGTGACTCGAAAAGGAGCTCCTACAATGAGCAGTTCTTC	CASSDSKRSSYNEQFF	16	-	-	TRBV6-4	TRBJ2-1
TGTGCCAGTACGGAGTCGCACAGGGGCTGGTACGAGCAGTACTTC	CASTESHRGWYEQYF	15	-	TRBD1	TRBV19	TRBJ2-7
TGTGCCAGCTCACCACGGACTAGCGGGAGGTTTAGGGACAATGAGCAGTTCTTC	CASSPRTSGRFRDNEQFF	18	-	TRBD2	TRBV18	TRBJ2-1
TGTGCCAGCAGCCGAGGGAGCACTGAAGCTTTCTTT	CASSRGSTEAFF	12	-	-	TRBV5-4	TRBJ1-1
TGCGCCAGCAGCTTGGAACCGGGACTAAACTCCTACAATGAGCAGTTCTTC	CASSLEPGLNSYNEQFF	17	-	TRBD2	TRBV5-1	TRBJ2-1
TGTGCCAGCAGCTTACGGGGGACGGACACATATGGCTACACCTTC	CASSLRGTDTYGYTF	15	-	-	TRBV7-2	TRBJ1-2
TGTGCCAGCAGTTCCCCGGGTTTAACAGGGGTATGGAACACTGAAGCTTTCTTT	CASSSPGLTGVWNTEAFF	18	-	TRBD1	TRBV28	TRBJ1-1